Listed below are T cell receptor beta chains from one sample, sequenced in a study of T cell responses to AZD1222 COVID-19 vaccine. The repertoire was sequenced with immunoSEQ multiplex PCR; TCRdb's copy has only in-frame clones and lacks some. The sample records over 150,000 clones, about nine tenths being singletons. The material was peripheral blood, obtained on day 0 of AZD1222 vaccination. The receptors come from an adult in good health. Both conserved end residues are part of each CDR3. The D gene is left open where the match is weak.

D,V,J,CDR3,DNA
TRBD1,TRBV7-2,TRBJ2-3,CASTQDRGTDTQYF,TGTGCCAGCACCCAGGACAGGGGAACAGATACGCAGTATTTT
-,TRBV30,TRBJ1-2,CAWSRAIHGYTF,TGTGCCTGGAGTCGCGCGATCCACGGCTACACCTTC
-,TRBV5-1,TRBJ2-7,CASSPSNYEQYF,TGCGCCAGCAGCCCATCTAACTACGAGCAGTACTTC
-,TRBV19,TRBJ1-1,CASSTDSLNILGNTEAFF,TGTGCCAGTAGTACGGACAGTCTCAATATTTTGGGGAACACTGAAGCTTTCTTT
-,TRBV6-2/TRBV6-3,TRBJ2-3,CASSVALADTQYF,TGTGCCAGCAGTGTAGCCTTGGCAGATACGCAGTATTTT
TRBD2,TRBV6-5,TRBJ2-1,CASSRSGGDNEQFF,TGTGCCAGCAGCCGCAGCGGGGGGGACAATGAGCAGTTCTTC
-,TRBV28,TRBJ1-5,CASSPGGQRNQPQHF,TGTGCCAGCAGCCCCGGGGGACAACGGAATCAGCCCCAGCATTTT
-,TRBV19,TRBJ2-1,CASSIAPSGSSYNEQFF,TGTGCCAGTAGTATAGCCCCCTCCGGGAGCTCCTACAATGAGCAGTTCTTC
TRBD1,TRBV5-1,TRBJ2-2,CASNLQGARGELFF,TGCGCCAGCAACTTACAGGGGGCGCGCGGGGAGCTGTTTTTT
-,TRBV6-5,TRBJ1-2,CASGSTVGGYTF,TGTGCCAGCGGGTCGACAGTGGGTGGCTACACCTTC
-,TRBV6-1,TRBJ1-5,CASSEVSSNQPQHF,TGTGCCAGCAGTGAAGTAAGCAGCAATCAGCCCCAGCATTTT
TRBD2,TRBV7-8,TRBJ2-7,CASSLVKREPLSYEQYF,TGTGCCAGCAGCTTAGTTAAGCGGGAGCCCCTCTCCTACGAGCAGTACTTC